This T cell receptor (beta chain) appears in the sequencing data of a study of beta chain features in type 1 diabetes. TCRB transcripts that were expressed got sequenced, as all of the isolated RNA had been reverse transcribed. Some 1 million reads, on average, were obtained from stem cell-like memory T cell samples. Libraries were prepared by immunoSEQ multiplex PCR; TCRdb keeps only in-frame clonotypes and omits some of them. This sample carries roughly 120,000 clones, 40% of them seen once, and the ten largest clones take 0.065%. Sorted populations all exceeded 98% purity. The CDR3 loop spans 16 amino acids. V shed 1 base and J 2 bases; nucleotides not matched to a gene: 5. Germline CDR1 reads SGHTA; CDR2 reads FQGTGA. Broader study findings: HLA effects on TCRB rearrangement stayed unresolved here. TCRB CDR3 length was moderately but significantly reduced in all four CD4+ subsets of Type 1 diabetes patients.

A remark on this clone: Its target is unknown.

The chain is built from TRBV7-3 and TRBJ2-3, with 8 bases matching TRBD1. The TCR sequence derives from a young woman in good health. The sequencing input was stem cell memory CD4+ T cells from blood. The chain's CDR3 is CASSLRRTGNTDTQYF. The CDR3 DNA sequence: TGTGCCAGCAGCTTAAGACGGACAGGGAACACAGATACGCAGTATTTT.